This T cell receptor (beta chain) is from a study of blood T cell repertoires in COVID-19. Study-level information: Collection of acute and convalescent COVID-19 samples took place in the United States, Italy and Spain. T cells, B-cell-depleted T cells, or PBMCs supplied cDNA or gDNA.

Authors' methods: The authors estimated nucleated cell counts from reference gene primer amplification. Libraries were prepared by immunoSEQ multiplex PCR; TCRdb keeps only in-frame clonotypes and omits some of them. V, J and clone size were drawn from that table, and D and trimming were deduced from the DNA. The sample lists roughly 250,000 clones, roughly 80% occurring once. The CDR3 consists of 14 residues. The germline V gene has CDR1 SEHNR and CDR2 FQNEAQ (reference sequence). Trimming took 5 bases from V and 6 from J; bases not matched to a gene: 5. The source of this sequence is a woman aged 55-75 years with active or convalescent COVID-19. The V gene is TRBV7-9, the J gene TRBJ2-2; 8 bases are a match to TRBD1. The sample was peripheral blood. The CDR3 sequence is CASSTQGAAGELFF. The CDR3 DNA reads as TGTGCCAGCAGCACCCAGGGGGCGGCCGGGGAGCTGTTTTTT.